The clone carrying this T cell receptor beta chain was counted ten times or more. The sequence runs out 3 residues before the end of the CDR3; the remainder is reconstructed from the germline J gene. Sequencing input was equivalent genomic DNA from CVID and controls. Here immunoSEQ multiplex PCR was the method, and the copy in TCRdb shows in-frame clones only, minus some. This sample carries about 81,000 clones, none of them present only once. The sample comes from a study of T cell clonality in common variable immunodeficiency. CDR1 is MDHEN, CDR2 SYDVKM, per germline. The CDR3 is made up of 11 amino acids. Trimming left V 8 bases short and J 5 bases short, with 7 bases between.

This TCR was sampled from a person aged 18-69 years in good health. Material for sequencing was peripheral blood mononuclear cells. The chain links TRBV28 to TRBJ2-1; no definite D call. CDR3 DNA, as far as it was read: TGTGCCAGCGTCGAGGACAATGAG. Its protein product is CASVEDNE. The full CDR3 protein is CASVEDNEQFF.